The present entry profiles one T cell receptor beta chain with its context. Its recognized antigen is unknown. No quality values exist for individual bases; no much larger clone is one base distant. This entry comes from a study of shared T cell receptors in the human thymus (dated by TCRdb to 2020 to 2023). About the full investigation: The study examined how the human thymus generates shared, self-reactive T-cell receptor alpha chains.

Inclusive of the bounding cysteine and phenylalanine, the CDR3 is 15 residues long. Solely the CDR3 DNA is kept, with 45 bases framed from the first base. V loses 1 base of germline sequence and J loses 0 bases, and the interval between the two ends is 12 bases. CDR1 is given as GTSNPN and CDR2 as SVGIG, both from the germline V gene (reference sequence). Library method: the immunoSEQ multiplex PCR assay. TCRdb provides this immuneACCESS table in a form limited to in-frame rearrangements. Some clones are lacking; in checked studies, under half of them reflect an unresolved V gene, and why the rest are absent is not known. The sample has about 660,000 clones on record, approximately 88% of them singletons. The biggest ten clones account for 0.0095% to 0.012% of the sample. The sample also formed part of further work on human thymus T cells. The second study's paper adds: Immunologically healthy infants undergoing open corrective cardiac surgery for congenital heart defects in Finland were used as donors. Thymus tissue was obtained as surgical resects removed during corrective cardiac surgery. V and J gene segment usage appeared biased in both thymic and peripheral blood repertoires. The related research found that thymic TCR repertoires overlapped highly between unrelated individuals. The study described the TCR alpha and beta repertoires in under ten infant thymus samples and a few matching peripheral blood samples. Donor ages ranged from about 6 to 250 days, and the cohort comprised six male and a couple of female infants. After being mechanically released from the tissue, thymocytes were kept at -70 degrees C in pellets of 10-30 million cells. Genomic DNA was extracted from frozen cell pellets with a QIAsymphony instrument. TCRB and TCRAD loci were amplified from a standardized quantity of quality-controlled genomic DNA using the immunoSEQ multiplex PCR assay. Amplicons spanned the V(D)J region at a length sufficient to cover the CDR3 and identify V and J genes. Amplicon sequencing was performed on an Illumina platform through the commercial immunoSEQ service. Primer bias and sequencing errors were corrected as previously described, and TCRAD and TCRB were defined on the basis of the IMGT database. The repertoires were analysed using immunoSEQ Analyzer 3.0 and VDJTools for basic statistics, V/J segment usage, diversity estimates, rarefaction and pairwise overlap. Diversity was estimated with Chao1, ChaoE, Efron-Thisted, Shannon and inverse Simpson indices, and also on datasets down-sampled to the smallest sample. For repertoire overlap, CDR3 nucleotide sequence, V gene and J gene had to match strictly, and clustering was done by Jaccard-based multidimensional scaling. On average, thymus samples gave roughly 740,000 unique TCRB clonotypes, whereas blood samples gave about 92,000.

The TCR comes from a boy younger than two with a congenital heart defect. Donor details come from another sample of the same person, matched by shared clones. Sample: thymocytes. The rearrangement joined TRBV30 to TRBJ1-1, with TRBD1 perhaps the D gene, on 6 matching bases. The CDR3 sequence is CAWSEDSPLNTEAFF. The DNA sequence reads TGTGCCTGGAGTGAGGACAGCCCATTGAACACTGAAGCTTTCTTT.